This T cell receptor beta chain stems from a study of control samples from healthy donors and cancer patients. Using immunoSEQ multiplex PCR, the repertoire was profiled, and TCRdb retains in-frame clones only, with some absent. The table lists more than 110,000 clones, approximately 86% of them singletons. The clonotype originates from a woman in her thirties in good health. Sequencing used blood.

The CDR3 region has the DNA TGTGCCAGCAGCCAAGATCGGGGGACGGGGACCTACAATGAGCAGTTCTTC. It translates to CASSQDRGTGTYNEQFF. This chain uses TRBV14 with TRBJ2-1; a weak D match, TRBD2 (6 bases). The germline V gene has CDR1 SGHDN and CDR2 FVKESK. V was pared by 0 bases and J by 2 bases, with 14 bases between. The CDR3 runs 17 residues.